This TCR beta chain was captured in a study of blood T cell repertoires in COVID-19. The overall study: The analysed material was cDNA or gDNA that came from T cells, B-cell-depleted T cells, or PBMCs.

Assay: immunoSEQ multiplex PCR; the TCRdb copy retains only in-frame clones and omits some. This sample has over 35,000 clones, with just under 85% found just once. The CDR3 length is 17 residues. Unmatched junction bases numbered 12, after V lost 7 bases and J lost 1 base. CDR1 MGHRA and CDR2 YSYEKL come from the germline V gene. The V and J genes are TRBV4-1 and TRBJ2-3; 9 bases align to TRBD2. Sequencing used peripheral blood. This clonotype was obtained from a human donor with acute or convalescent COVID-19. The donor label of this sample is uncertain. CDR3 nucleotides: TGCGCCAGCAAAAAGTCACTGGCGGGGGGGCGCACAGATACGCAGTATTTT. Its translation is CASKKSLAGGRTDTQYF.